This T cell receptor (beta chain) was sequenced in a study of T-cell reconstitution after alpha-beta-depleted transplantation in children. V was pared by 5 bases and J by 0 bases, with 14 bases between. This CDR3 has 16 residues. In its sample, this clonotype was seen many times. TCRbeta library preparation incorporated unique molecular identifiers. A single record per CDR3 protein comes from TCRdb applying MiXCR to the PCR reads. The profile shows about 610,000 distinct CDR3 sequences, about 10% of them singletons. Material: PBMCs from the stem cell graft donor, obtained from the stem cell graft. The chain employs TRBV12-3 or TRBV12-4 and TRBJ1-5, with D perhaps matching TRBD1 (5 bases). This clonotype originated in a human donor who donated a stem cell graft to a child with acute myeloid leukemia. CDR3 coding DNA: TGTGCCAGCAGTCGTAGGGACGGGTATAGCAATCAGCCCCAGCATTTT. Its translation is CASSRRDGYSNQPQHF.